This T cell receptor beta chain was identified in a study of patients and donors after allogeneic stem cell transplantation. TCRdb reprocessed the RT-PCR reads with MiXCR, giving one entry per CDR3 protein. Of 410,000 or so distinct CDR3 sequences listed, approximately 16% are singletons. This clonotype was counted at least ten times. Input material: blood, either unsorted or a sorted T cell fraction (not recorded which). The sequence derives from a human donor who was either an allogeneic HSCT recipient or a stem cell or donor lymphocyte infusion donor (not recorded which). It is not recorded whose cells these are; they may come from a transplant donor.

The CDR3 DNA sequence: TGCGCCAGCAGCGCTAGCGGAGGGTTAAGACACAATGAGCAGTTCTTC. Residues: CASSASGGLRHNEQFF. The V and J genes are TRBV5-1 and TRBJ2-1, with TRBD2 matching 7 bases. This CDR3 region has 16 residues. Germline CDR1 is SGHRS and CDR2 is YFSETQ. The J segment lost 5 bases and the V segment lost 4 bases, leaving 12 bases of the junction unmatched.